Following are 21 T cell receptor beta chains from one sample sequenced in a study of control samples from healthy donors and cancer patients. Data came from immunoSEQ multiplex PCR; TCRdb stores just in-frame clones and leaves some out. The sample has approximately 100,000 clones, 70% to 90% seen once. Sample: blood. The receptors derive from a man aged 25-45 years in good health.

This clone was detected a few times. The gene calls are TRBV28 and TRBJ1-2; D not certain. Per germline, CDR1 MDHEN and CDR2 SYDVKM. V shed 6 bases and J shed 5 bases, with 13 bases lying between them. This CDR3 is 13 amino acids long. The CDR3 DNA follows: TGTGCCAGCAGGCCCGGTTTTGAATATGGCTACACCTTC. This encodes CASRPGFEYGYTF.

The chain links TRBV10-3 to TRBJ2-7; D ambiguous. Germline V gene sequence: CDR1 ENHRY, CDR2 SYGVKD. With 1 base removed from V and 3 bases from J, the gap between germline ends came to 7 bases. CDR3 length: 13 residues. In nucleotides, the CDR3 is TGTGCCATCAGTGAGTTTGGCAACTACGAGCAGTACTTC. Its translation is CAISEFGNYEQYF.

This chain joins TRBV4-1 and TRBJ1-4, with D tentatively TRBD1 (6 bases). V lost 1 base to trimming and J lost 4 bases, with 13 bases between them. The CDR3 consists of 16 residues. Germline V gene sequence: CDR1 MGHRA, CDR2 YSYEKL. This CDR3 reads CASSQGTGLINEKLFF. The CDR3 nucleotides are TGCGCCAGCAGCCAAGGTACAGGGTTGATTAATGAAAAACTGTTTTTT.

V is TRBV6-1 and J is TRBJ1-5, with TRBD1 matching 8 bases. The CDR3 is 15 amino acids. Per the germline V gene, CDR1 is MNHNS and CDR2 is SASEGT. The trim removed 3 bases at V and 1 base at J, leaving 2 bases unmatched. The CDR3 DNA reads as TGTGCCAGCAGTGATCAGGGGGCAAGCAATCAGCCCCAGCATTTT. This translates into CASSDQGASNQPQHF.

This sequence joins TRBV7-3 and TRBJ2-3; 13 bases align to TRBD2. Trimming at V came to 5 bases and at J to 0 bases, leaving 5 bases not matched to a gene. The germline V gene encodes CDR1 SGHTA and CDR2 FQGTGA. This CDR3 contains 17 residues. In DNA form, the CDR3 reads TGTGCCAGCAGCCTCGGACTAGCGGGGGCGAGCACAGATACGCAGTATTTT. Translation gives CASSLGLAGASTDTQYF.

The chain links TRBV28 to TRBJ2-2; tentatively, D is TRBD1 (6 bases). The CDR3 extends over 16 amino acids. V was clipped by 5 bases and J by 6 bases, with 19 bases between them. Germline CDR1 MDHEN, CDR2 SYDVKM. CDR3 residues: CASSLPEQGLAGELFF. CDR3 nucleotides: TGTGCCAGCAGTCTACCGGAGCAGGGGCTTGCCGGGGAGCTGTTTTTT.

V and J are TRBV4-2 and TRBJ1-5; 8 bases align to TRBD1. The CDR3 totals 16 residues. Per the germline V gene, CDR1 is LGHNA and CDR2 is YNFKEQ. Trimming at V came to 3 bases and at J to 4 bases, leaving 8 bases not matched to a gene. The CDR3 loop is CASSHDIDRGNQPQHF. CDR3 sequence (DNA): TGTGCCAGCAGCCATGACATCGACAGGGGTAATCAGCCCCAGCATTTT.

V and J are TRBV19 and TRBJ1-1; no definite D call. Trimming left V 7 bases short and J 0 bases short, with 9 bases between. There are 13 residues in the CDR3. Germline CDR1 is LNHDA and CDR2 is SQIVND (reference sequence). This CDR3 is CASTGVLNTEAFF. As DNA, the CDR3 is TGTGCCAGTACTGGGGTTCTGAACACTGAAGCTTTCTTT.

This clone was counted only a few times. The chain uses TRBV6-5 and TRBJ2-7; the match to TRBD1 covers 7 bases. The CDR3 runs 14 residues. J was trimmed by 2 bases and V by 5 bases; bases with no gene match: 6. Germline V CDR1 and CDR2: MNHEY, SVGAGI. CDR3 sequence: CASSLNRGPYEQYF. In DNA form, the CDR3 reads TGTGCCAGCAGTCTCAACAGGGGACCCTACGAGCAGTACTTC.

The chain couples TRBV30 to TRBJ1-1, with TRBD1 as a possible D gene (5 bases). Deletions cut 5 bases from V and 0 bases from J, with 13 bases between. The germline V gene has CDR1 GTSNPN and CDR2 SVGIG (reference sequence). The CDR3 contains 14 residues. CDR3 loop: CAWGGSGMNTEAFF. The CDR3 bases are TGTGCCTGGGGGGGGTCGGGAATGAACACTGAAGCTTTCTTT.

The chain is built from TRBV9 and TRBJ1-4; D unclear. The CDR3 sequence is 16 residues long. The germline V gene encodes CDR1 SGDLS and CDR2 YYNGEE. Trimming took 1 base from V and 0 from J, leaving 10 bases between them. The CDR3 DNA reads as TGTGCCAGCAGCGTAAACGCCCTTGCAACTAATGAAAAACTGTTTTTT. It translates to CASSVNALATNEKLFF.

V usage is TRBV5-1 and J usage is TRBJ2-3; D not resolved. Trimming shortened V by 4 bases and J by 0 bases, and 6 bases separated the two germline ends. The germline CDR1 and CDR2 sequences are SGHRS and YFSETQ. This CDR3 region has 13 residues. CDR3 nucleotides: TGCGCCAGCAGCAACCCTAGCACAGATACGCAGTATTTT. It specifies CASSNPSTDTQYF.

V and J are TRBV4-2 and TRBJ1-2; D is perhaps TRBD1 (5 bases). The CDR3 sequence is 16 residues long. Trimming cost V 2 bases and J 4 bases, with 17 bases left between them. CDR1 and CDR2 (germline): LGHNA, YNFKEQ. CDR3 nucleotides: TGTGCCAGCAGCCAACCCCGGGATCTTGGGGCCTATGGCTACACCTTC. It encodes CASSQPRDLGAYGYTF.

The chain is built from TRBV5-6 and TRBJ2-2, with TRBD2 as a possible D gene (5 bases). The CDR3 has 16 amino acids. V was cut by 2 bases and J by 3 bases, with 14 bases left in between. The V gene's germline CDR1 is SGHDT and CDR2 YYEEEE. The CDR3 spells CASSLVFAGYTGELFF. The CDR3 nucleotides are TGTGCCAGCAGCTTAGTGTTTGCGGGTTACACCGGGGAGCTGTTTTTT.

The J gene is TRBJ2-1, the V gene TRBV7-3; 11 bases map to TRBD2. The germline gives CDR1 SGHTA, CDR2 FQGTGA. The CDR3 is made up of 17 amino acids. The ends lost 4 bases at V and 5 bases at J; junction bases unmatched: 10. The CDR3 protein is CASSSMTSGTDNNEQFF. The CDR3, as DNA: TGTGCCAGCAGCTCCATGACTAGCGGGACAGATAACAATGAGCAGTTCTTC.

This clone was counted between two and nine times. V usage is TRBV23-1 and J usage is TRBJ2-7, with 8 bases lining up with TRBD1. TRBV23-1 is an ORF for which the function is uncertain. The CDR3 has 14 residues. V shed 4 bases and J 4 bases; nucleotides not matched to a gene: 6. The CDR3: CASSRDRGPYEQYF. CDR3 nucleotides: TGCGCCAGCAGTCGTGACAGGGGCCCGTACGAGCAGTACTTC.

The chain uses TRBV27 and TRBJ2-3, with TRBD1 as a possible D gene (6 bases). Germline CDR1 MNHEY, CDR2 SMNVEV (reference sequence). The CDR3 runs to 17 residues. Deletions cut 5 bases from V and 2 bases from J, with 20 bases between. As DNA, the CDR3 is TGTGCCAGCAGTCAACGCTGGACAGCTCTTACCACAGATACGCAGTATTTT. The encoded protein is CASSQRWTALTTDTQYF.

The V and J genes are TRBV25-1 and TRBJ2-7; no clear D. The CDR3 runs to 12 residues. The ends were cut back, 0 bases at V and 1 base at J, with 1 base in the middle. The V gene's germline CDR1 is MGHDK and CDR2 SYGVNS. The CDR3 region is CASSEYSYEQYF. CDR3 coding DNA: TGTGCCAGCAGTGAATATTCCTACGAGCAGTACTTC.

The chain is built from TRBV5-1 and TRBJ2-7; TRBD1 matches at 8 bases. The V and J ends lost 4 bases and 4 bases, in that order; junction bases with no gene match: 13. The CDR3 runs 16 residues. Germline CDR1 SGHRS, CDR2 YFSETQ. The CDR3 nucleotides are TGCGCCAGCAGCCAACAAGGCGGACAGGGTGGGTACGAGCAGTACTTC. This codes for CASSQQGGQGGYEQYF.

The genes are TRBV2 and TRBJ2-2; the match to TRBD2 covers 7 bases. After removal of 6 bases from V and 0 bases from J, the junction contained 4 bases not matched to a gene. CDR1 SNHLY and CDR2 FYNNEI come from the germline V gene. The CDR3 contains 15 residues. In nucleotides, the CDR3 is TGTGCCAGCAGAGGGAGGGCGACGAACACCGGGGAGCTGTTTTTT. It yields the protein CASRGRATNTGELFF.

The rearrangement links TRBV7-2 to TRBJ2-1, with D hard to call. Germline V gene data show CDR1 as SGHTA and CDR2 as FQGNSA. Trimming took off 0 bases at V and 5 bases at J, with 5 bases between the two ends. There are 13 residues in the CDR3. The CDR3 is CASSLAIDNEQFF. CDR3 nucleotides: TGTGCCAGCAGCTTAGCAATTGACAATGAGCAGTTCTTC. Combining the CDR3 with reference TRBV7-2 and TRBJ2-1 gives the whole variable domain GAGVSQSPSNKVTEKGKDVELRCDPISGHTALYWYRQSLGQGLEFLIYFQGNSAPDKSGLPSDRFSAERTGGSVSTLTIQRTQQEDSAVYLCASSLAIDNEQFFGPGTRLTVL.